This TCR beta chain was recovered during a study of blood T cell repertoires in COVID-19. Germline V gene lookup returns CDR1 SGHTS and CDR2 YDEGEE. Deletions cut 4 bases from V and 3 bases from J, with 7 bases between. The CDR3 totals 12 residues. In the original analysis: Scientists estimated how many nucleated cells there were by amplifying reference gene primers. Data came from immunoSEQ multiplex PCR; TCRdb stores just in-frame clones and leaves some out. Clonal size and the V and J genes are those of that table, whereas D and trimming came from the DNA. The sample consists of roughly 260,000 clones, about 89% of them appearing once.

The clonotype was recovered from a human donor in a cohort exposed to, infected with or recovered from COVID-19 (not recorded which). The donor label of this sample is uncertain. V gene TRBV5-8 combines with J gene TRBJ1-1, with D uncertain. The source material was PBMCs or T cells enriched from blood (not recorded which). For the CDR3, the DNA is TGTGCCAGCAGCCTAGGTTACACTGAAGCTTTCTTT. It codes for CASSLGYTEAFF.